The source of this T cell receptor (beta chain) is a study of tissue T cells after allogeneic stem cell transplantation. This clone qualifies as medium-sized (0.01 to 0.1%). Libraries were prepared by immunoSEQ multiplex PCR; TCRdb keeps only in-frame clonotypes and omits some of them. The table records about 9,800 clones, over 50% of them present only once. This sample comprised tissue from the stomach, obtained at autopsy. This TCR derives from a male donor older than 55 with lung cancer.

The CDR3 DNA reads TGTGCCAGCAGTTTCCCTACAGAGGGGCCCGGGGAGCTGTTTTTT. It encodes CASSFPTEGPGELFF. The chain employs TRBV28 and TRBJ2-2; D is tentatively TRBD1 or TRBD2 (5 bases each). The ends were cut back, 3 bases at V and 6 bases at J, with 14 bases in the middle. Germline CDR1 is MDHEN and CDR2 is SYDVKM. The CDR3 is 15 residues long.